A selection of T cell receptor beta chains follows, all from one sample in a study of T cells in Graves' hyperthyroidism and ophthalmopathy. TCRdb re-derived calls from the multiplex PCR reads in MiXCR, one entry per CDR3 protein. Of approximately 570,000 distinct CDR3 sequences listed, around 20% were seen once; the top ten hold less than 55%. The sample comprised blood. Source of these receptors: a man aged 40-49 years with Graves' ophthalmopathy. Each CDR3 is given with its conserved first and last residue. The D gene is left open where the match is weak. Where a row states a size, it is once, few, many or the class of an expanded clone; other rows omit it.

CDR3: CASIPGQGFFYGYTF; DNA: TGTGCCAGTATCCCGGGACAGGGTTTTTTCTATGGCTACACCTTC; D: TRBD1; V: TRBV19; size: few; J: TRBJ1-2
CDR3: CASSLDSQAWGYNEQFF; DNA: TGTGCCAGCAGCTTAGATTCCCAGGCCTGGGGCTACAATGAGCAGTTCTTC; D: -; V: TRBV7-6; size: -; J: TRBJ2-1
CDR3: CASSQDWGEQYF; DNA: TGTGCCAGCAGCCAAGATTGGGGTGAGCAGTACTTC; D: -; V: TRBV4-1; size: many; J: TRBJ2-7
CDR3: CASSLSDRADTQYF; DNA: TGTGCCAGCAGCTTGTCAGATCGCGCAGATACGCAGTATTTT; D: -; V: TRBV7-9; size: -; J: TRBJ2-3
CDR3: CASRKDSVVGGYTF; DNA: TGTGCCAGCAGAAAGGACAGTGTTGTCGGTGGCTACACCTTC; D: -; V: TRBV6-1; size: -; J: TRBJ1-2
CDR3: CASSPLGVTQYF; DNA: TGTGCCAGCAGCCCTTTAGGGGTTACCCAGTACTTC; D: -; V: TRBV3-1; size: few; J: TRBJ2-5
CDR3: CASSLPRTGVWGTDTQYF; DNA: TGTGCCAGCAGCTTACCCCGAACGGGGGTCTGGGGGACAGATACGCAGTATTTT; D: -; V: TRBV7-9; size: -; J: TRBJ2-3
CDR3: CASSPLGGTEAFF; DNA: TGTGCCAGCAGCCCCCTCGGGGGGACTGAAGCTTTCTTT; D: -; V: TRBV9; size: -; J: TRBJ1-1
CDR3: CSARAGYSNQPQHF; DNA: TGCAGTGCTAGAGCAGGGTATAGCAATCAGCCCCAGCATTTT; D: -; V: TRBV20-1; size: many; J: TRBJ1-5
CDR3: CATGGESNEKLFF; DNA: TGTGCCACTGGGGGGGAATCTAATGAAAAACTGTTTTTT; D: -; V: TRBV10-3; size: -; J: TRBJ1-4
CDR3: CASSDSLVVGAEQFF; DNA: TGTGCCAGCAGTGATAGTTTAGTCGTAGGGGCTGAGCAGTTCTTC; D: -; V: TRBV12-3/TRBV12-4; size: -; J: TRBJ2-1
CDR3: CASSPRESLGETQYF; DNA: TGTGCCAGCAGCCCGCGGGAGTCTTTGGGGGAGACCCAGTACTTC; D: TRBD2; V: TRBV7-8; size: few; J: TRBJ2-5
CDR3: CASSLPRRTLEKLFF; DNA: TGTGCCAGCAGCCTACCCCGCAGGACTCTTGAAAAACTGTTTTTT; D: -; V: TRBV7-9; size: few; J: TRBJ1-4
CDR3: CASSQGRLSGLGGEQFF; DNA: TGCGCCAGCAGCCAAGGTCGGCTGAGCGGCCTCGGGGGTGAGCAGTTCTTC; D: -; V: TRBV4-1; size: -; J: TRBJ2-1
CDR3: CASSARTWNEQFF; DNA: TGTGCCAGCAGTGCGAGGACTTGGAATGAGCAGTTCTTC; D: -; V: TRBV2; size: -; J: TRBJ2-1
CDR3: CSARERGRRSVDYGYTF; DNA: TGCAGTGCTAGAGAAAGGGGGCGAAGAAGTGTAGACTATGGCTACACCTTC; D: TRBD1; V: TRBV20-1; size: -; J: TRBJ1-2
CDR3: CASSPLGVAGTTEQYF; DNA: TGTGCCAGCAGCCCCCTAGGTGTTGCCGGGACTACCGAGCAGTACTTC; D: TRBD2; V: TRBV6-2/TRBV6-3; size: many; J: TRBJ2-7
CDR3: CACDRGLNTEAFF; DNA: TGTGCCTGTGACAGGGGGCTGAACACTGAAGCTTTCTTT; D: TRBD1; V: TRBV30; size: few; J: TRBJ1-1
CDR3: CASSLVQRGQGPFF; DNA: TGTGCCAGCAGTTTAGTTCAGAGGGGACAGGGCCCGTTTTTT; D: TRBD1; V: TRBV12-3/TRBV12-4; size: few; J: TRBJ1-4
CDR3: CSVVGLAGGGETQYF; DNA: TGCAGCGTTGTAGGGCTAGCGGGGGGGGGGGAGACCCAGTACTTC; D: TRBD2; V: TRBV29-1; size: once; J: TRBJ2-5
CDR3: CASSMGRGKRMNTEAFF; DNA: TGTGCCAGTAGTATGGGCAGGGGAAAGAGGATGAACACTGAAGCTTTCTTT; D: -; V: TRBV19; size: many; J: TRBJ1-1
CDR3: CASSVGSRESEKLFF; DNA: TGTGCCAGCAGCGTAGGTTCCAGGGAATCAGAAAAACTGTTTTTT; D: -; V: TRBV9; size: many; J: TRBJ1-4
CDR3: CSARGTGPQETQYF; DNA: TGCAGTGCTAGAGGGACAGGGCCGCAAGAGACCCAGTACTTC; D: TRBD1; V: TRBV20-1; size: -; J: TRBJ2-5
CDR3: CASRGLGLEKLFF; DNA: TGTGCCAGCAGGGGATTAGGGTTGGAAAAACTGTTTTTT; D: -; V: TRBV28; size: -; J: TRBJ1-4
CDR3: CASSLKGPDYANTGELFF; DNA: TGTGCCAGCAGCCTCAAGGGCCCGGACTACGCGAACACCGGGGAGCTGTTTTTT; D: -; V: TRBV7-3; size: -; J: TRBJ2-2
CDR3: CASSPPREEQYF; DNA: TGTGCCAGCAGTCCCCCAAGGGAAGAGCAGTACTTC; D: -; V: TRBV28; size: many; J: TRBJ2-7
CDR3: CASSQAGGPGTQYF; DNA: TGTGCCAGCAGCCAAGCAGGTGGGCCCGGGACCCAGTACTTC; D: -; V: TRBV3-1; size: many; J: TRBJ2-5
CDR3: CASSLADSRFYEQYF; DNA: TGTGCCAGCAGTTTAGCGGACAGCCGGTTCTACGAGCAGTACTTC; D: -; V: TRBV12-3/TRBV12-4; size: -; J: TRBJ2-7
CDR3: CATSRERGRQPQHF; DNA: TGTGCCACCAGCAGAGAAAGGGGTCGACAGCCCCAGCATTTT; D: -; V: TRBV15; size: -; J: TRBJ1-5
CDR3: CSPSPGPPEQYF; DNA: TGCAGTCCAAGTCCGGGTCCTCCGGAGCAGTACTTC; D: -; V: TRBV20-1; size: many; J: TRBJ2-7
CDR3: CASSAQGSSTEAFF; DNA: TGTGCCAGCTCAGCACAGGGGAGTTCCACTGAAGCTTTCTTT; D: TRBD1; V: TRBV18; size: -; J: TRBJ1-1
CDR3: CASRRDRVDYGYTF; DNA: TGTGCCAGCAGACGGGACAGGGTTGACTATGGCTACACCTTC; D: TRBD1; V: TRBV6-2/TRBV6-3; size: -; J: TRBJ1-2
CDR3: CASSLYPTPTNEQYF; DNA: TGTGCCAGCAGTTTATACCCGACGCCGACCAACGAGCAGTACTTC; D: -; V: TRBV27; size: few; J: TRBJ2-7
CDR3: CASSLVFTAAEQYF; DNA: TGCGCCAGCAGCTTGGTTTTTACTGCGGCCGAGCAGTACTTC; D: -; V: TRBV5-1; size: few; J: TRBJ2-7
CDR3: CASSQGGGARSNQSQHF; DNA: TGTGCCAGCAGCCAAGGAGGGGGCGCGAGAAGCAATCAGTCCCAGCATTTT; D: TRBD1; V: TRBV3-1; size: -; J: TRBJ1-5
CDR3: CASSLVPTPGRMNTEAFF; DNA: TGTGCCAGCAGTTTAGTCCCAACCCCAGGACGGATGAACACTGAAGCTTTCTTT; D: -; V: TRBV12-3/TRBV12-4; size: few; J: TRBJ1-1
CDR3: CASSPRTGQVYNEQFF; DNA: TGTGCCAGCAGCCCAAGGACAGGACAGGTTTACAATGAGCAGTTCTTC; D: TRBD1; V: TRBV11-3; size: -; J: TRBJ2-1
CDR3: CASSYSPPGGGYEQYF; DNA: TGTGCCAGCAGTTACTCCCCCCCAGGGGGGGGTTACGAGCAGTACTTC; D: -; V: TRBV6-5; size: -; J: TRBJ2-7
CDR3: CSASSGGAGNIQYF; DNA: TGCAGTGCTAGCTCGGGGGGGGCCGGAAACATTCAGTACTTC; D: TRBD2; V: TRBV20-1; size: -; J: TRBJ2-4
CDR3: CASSLDRDNTGELFF; DNA: TGTGCCAGCAGTCTCGACAGGGATAACACCGGGGAGCTGTTTTTT; D: TRBD1; V: TRBV5-6; size: -; J: TRBJ2-2
CDR3: CASSFGTELEAFF; DNA: TGTGCCAGCAGTTTCGGGACGGAACTTGAAGCTTTCTTT; D: -; V: TRBV6-1; size: -; J: TRBJ1-1
CDR3: CATSRDGGGSPLHF; DNA: TGTGCCACCAGCAGAGACGGGGGGGGTTCACCCCTCCACTTT; D: -; V: TRBV15; size: -; J: TRBJ1-6
CDR3: CASRDGGNTGELFF; DNA: TGCGCCAGCAGAGATGGGGGGAACACCGGGGAGCTGTTTTTT; D: -; V: TRBV5-1; size: many; J: TRBJ2-2
CDR3: CASSETGGSQPQHF; DNA: TGTGCCAGCAGTGAGACAGGGGGGAGTCAGCCCCAGCATTTT; D: TRBD1; V: TRBV25-1; size: -; J: TRBJ1-5
CDR3: CSAPWGDTEAFF; DNA: TGCAGTGCCCCCTGGGGGGACACTGAAGCTTTCTTT; D: -; V: TRBV20-1; size: -; J: TRBJ1-1
CDR3: CASSIPGQGDETQYF; DNA: TGTGCCAGCAGTATTCCGGGACAGGGGGATGAGACCCAGTACTTC; D: TRBD1; V: TRBV28; size: many; J: TRBJ2-5
CDR3: CASSPWTGGARGEQYF; DNA: TGTGCCAGCAGTCCCTGGACAGGGGGCGCGAGAGGCGAGCAGTACTTC; D: TRBD1; V: TRBV12-3/TRBV12-4; size: -; J: TRBJ2-7
CDR3: CASSYYPTSGDTDTQYF; DNA: TGTGCCAGCAGTTACTACCCGACTAGCGGGGACACAGATACGCAGTATTTT; D: TRBD2; V: TRBV6-2/TRBV6-3; size: -; J: TRBJ2-3
CDR3: CASSTQVRTEAFF; DNA: TGTGCCAGTAGTACACAGGTCCGCACTGAAGCTTTCTTT; D: -; V: TRBV19; size: few; J: TRBJ1-1
CDR3: CSAPGASSPLHF; DNA: TGCAGTGCTCCAGGGGCAAGTTCACCCCTCCACTTT; D: -; V: TRBV20-1; size: few; J: TRBJ1-6
CDR3: CASSLVADWSGAFF; DNA: TGTGCCAGCAGCTTAGTGGCCGACTGGAGTGGAGCTTTCTTT; D: -; V: TRBV7-9; size: few; J: TRBJ1-1
CDR3: CASGAALLYTF; DNA: TGTGCCAGCGGGGCAGCCTTACTCTACACCTTC; D: -; V: TRBV6-1; size: -; J: TRBJ1-2
CDR3: CASSYLTGVPYNEQFF; DNA: TGTGCCAGCAGTTACCTGACAGGGGTCCCCTACAATGAGCAGTTCTTC; D: TRBD1; V: TRBV6-2/TRBV6-3; size: -; J: TRBJ2-1
CDR3: CASTGQGYEQYF; DNA: TGTGCCAGCACGGGACAGGGTTACGAGCAGTACTTC; D: TRBD1; V: TRBV2; size: few; J: TRBJ2-7
CDR3: CASSKGAPPSYGYTF; DNA: TGTGCCAGCAGCAAGGGGGCCCCACCGTCCTATGGCTACACCTTC; D: TRBD1; V: TRBV28; size: many; J: TRBJ1-2
CDR3: CASSEGIGMMNTEAFF; DNA: TGTGCCAGCAGTGAAGGAATAGGCATGATGAACACTGAAGCTTTCTTT; D: -; V: TRBV2; size: -; J: TRBJ1-1
CDR3: CASGDRPEAFF; DNA: TGTGCCAGCGGGGACAGACCTGAAGCTTTCTTT; D: TRBD1; V: TRBV27; size: few; J: TRBJ1-1
CDR3: CASSQGSGGAGTDTQYF; DNA: TGTGCCAGCAGCCAAGGCTCCGGGGGGGCTGGCACAGATACGCAGTATTTT; D: TRBD2; V: TRBV3-1; size: -; J: TRBJ2-3
CDR3: CASSLQGAWTEAFF; DNA: TGTGCCAGCAGCCTACAGGGGGCATGGACTGAAGCTTTCTTT; D: TRBD1; V: TRBV27; size: many; J: TRBJ1-1